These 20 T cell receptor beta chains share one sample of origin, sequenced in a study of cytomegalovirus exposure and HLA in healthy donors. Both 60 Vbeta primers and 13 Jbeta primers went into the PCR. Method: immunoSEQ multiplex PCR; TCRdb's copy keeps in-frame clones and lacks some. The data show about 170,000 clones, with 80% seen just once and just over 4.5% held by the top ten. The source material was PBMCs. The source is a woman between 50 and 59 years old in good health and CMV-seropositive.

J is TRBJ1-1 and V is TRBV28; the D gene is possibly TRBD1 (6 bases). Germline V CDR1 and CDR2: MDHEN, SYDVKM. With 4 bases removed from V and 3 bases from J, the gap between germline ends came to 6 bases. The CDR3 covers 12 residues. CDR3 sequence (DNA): TGTGCCAGCAGTTACAGGGACACTGAAGCTTTCTTT. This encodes CASSYRDTEAFF.

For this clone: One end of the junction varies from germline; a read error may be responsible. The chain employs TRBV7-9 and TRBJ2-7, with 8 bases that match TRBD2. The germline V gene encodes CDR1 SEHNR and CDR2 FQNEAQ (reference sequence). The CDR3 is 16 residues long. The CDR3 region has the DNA TGTTCCAGCAGCTTAGCGGGTCGGGGGGGAACCTACGAGCAGTACTTC. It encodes CSSSLAGRGGTYEQYF.

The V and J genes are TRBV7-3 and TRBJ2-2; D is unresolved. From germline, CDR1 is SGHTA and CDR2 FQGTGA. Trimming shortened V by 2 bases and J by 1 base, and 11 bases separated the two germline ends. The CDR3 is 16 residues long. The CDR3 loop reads CASSLAFALNTGELFF. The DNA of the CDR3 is TGTGCCAGCAGCTTAGCATTTGCGTTGAACACCGGGGAGCTGTTTTTT.

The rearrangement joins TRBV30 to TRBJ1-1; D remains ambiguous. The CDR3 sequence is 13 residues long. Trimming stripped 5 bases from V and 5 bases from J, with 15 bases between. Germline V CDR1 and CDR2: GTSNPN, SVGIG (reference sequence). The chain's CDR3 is CAWGGQPGTEAFF. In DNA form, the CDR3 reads TGTGCCTGGGGAGGGCAGCCGGGGACTGAAGCTTTCTTT.

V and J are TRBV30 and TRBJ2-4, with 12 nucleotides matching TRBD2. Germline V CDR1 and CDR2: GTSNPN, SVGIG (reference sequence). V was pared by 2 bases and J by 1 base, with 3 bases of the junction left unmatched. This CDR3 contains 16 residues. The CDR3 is CAWSLAGGTAKNIQYF. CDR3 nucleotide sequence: TGTGCCTGGAGTCTAGCGGGGGGGACGGCCAAAAACATTCAGTACTTC.

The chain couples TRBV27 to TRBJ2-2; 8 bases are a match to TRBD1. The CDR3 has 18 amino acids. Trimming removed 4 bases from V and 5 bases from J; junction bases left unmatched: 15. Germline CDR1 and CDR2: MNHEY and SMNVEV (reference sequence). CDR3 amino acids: CASSSPSDRVRDTGELFF. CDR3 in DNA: TGTGCCAGCAGTTCCCCTTCGGACAGGGTTCGGGATACCGGGGAGCTGTTTTTT.

The DNA of the CDR3 is TGTGCCACCAGCAGAGGGGGGGGCGTCTACGAGCAGTACTTC. Translating it yields CATSRGGGVYEQYF. The V gene is TRBV15, the J gene TRBJ2-7; TRBD2 is a possible D gene (7 bases). The V end lost 1 base, the J end lost 3 bases, and 10 bases lay between the germline ends. The CDR3 runs 14 residues. From germline, CDR1 is LNHNV and CDR2 YYDKDF (reference sequence).

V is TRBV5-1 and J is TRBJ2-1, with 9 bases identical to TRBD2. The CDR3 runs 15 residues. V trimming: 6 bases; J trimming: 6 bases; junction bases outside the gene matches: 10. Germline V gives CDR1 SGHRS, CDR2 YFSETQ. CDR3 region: CASTIFTTSGNEQFF. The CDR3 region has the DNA TGCGCCAGCACAATCTTTACGACTAGCGGCAATGAGCAGTTCTTC.

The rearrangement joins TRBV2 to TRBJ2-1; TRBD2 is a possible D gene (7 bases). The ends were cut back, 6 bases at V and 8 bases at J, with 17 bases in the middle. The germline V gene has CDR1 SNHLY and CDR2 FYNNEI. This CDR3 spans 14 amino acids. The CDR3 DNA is TGTGCCAGCAGAATGCGGGGGCGTGGGTATGAGCAGTTCTTC. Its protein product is CASRMRGRGYEQFF. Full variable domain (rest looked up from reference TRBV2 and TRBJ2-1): EPEVTQTPSHQVTQMGQEVILRCVPISNHLYFYWYRQILGQKVEFLVSFYNNEISEKSEIFDDQFSVERPDGSNFTLKIRSTKLEDSAMYFCASRMRGRGYEQFFGPGTRLTVL.

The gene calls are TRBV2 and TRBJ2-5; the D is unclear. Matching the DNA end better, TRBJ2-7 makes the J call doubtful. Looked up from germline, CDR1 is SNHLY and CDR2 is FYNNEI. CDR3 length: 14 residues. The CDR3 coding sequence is TGTGCCAGCACCCAAGTTGGTACCTGGGGCGAGCAGTACTTC. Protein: CASTQVGTWGEQYF.

For the CDR3, the DNA is TGTGCCATGCTGGACAGCCTCCATGTCGGGCAGTACTTC. Amino acid sequence: CAMLDSLHVGQYF. This chain connects TRBV27 to TRBJ2-7; possibly TRBD1 for D (6 bases). Trimming shortened V by 10 bases and J by 9 bases, and 22 bases separated the two germline ends. The CDR3 covers 13 residues. Germline CDR1 and CDR2: MNHEY and SMNVEV (reference sequence).

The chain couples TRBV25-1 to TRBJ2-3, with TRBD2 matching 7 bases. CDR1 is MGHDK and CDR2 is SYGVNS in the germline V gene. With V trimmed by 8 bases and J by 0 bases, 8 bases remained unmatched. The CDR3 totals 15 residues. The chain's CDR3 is CASAGTTSSTDTQYF. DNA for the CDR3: TGTGCCAGCGCCGGGACTACTTCGAGCACAGATACGCAGTATTTT.

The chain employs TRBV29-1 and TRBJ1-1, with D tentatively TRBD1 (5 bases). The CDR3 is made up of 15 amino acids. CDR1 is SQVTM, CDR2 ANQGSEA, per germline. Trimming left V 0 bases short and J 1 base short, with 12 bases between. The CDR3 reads CSVEETEGKNTEAFF. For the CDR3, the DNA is TGCAGCGTTGAAGAGACAGAAGGGAAGAACACTGAAGCTTTCTTT.

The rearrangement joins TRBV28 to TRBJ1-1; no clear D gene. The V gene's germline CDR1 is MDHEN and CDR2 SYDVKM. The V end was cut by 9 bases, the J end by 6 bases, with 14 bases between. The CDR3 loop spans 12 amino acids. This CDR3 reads CASLRGGPEAFF. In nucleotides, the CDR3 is TGTGCCAGTCTTCGGGGAGGCCCTGAAGCTTTCTTT.

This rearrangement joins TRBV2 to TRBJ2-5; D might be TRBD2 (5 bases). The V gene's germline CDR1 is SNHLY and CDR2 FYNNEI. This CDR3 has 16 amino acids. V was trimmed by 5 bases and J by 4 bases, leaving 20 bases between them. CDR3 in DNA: TGTGCCAGCAGTACCGTCCGGACTGCCGGCCGAGAGACCCAGTACTTC. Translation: CASSTVRTAGRETQYF. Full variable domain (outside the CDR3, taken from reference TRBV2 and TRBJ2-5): EPEVTQTPSHQVTQMGQEVILRCVPISNHLYFYWYRQILGQKVEFLVSFYNNEISEKSEIFDDQFSVERPDGSNFTLKIRSTKLEDSAMYFCASSTVRTAGRETQYFGPGTRLLVL.

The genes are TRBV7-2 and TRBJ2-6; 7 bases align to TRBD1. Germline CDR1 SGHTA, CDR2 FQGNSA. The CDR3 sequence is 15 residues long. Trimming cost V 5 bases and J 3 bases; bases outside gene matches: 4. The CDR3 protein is CASSQTGDGANVLTF. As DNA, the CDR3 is TGTGCCAGCAGCCAAACAGGGGATGGGGCCAACGTCCTGACTTTC.

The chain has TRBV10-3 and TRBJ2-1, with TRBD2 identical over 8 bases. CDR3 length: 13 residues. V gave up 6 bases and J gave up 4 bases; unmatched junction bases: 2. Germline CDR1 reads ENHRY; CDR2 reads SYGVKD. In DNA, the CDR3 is TGTGCCATCAGGCGGGAGGAGTACAATGAGCAGTTCTTC. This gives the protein CAIRREEYNEQFF.

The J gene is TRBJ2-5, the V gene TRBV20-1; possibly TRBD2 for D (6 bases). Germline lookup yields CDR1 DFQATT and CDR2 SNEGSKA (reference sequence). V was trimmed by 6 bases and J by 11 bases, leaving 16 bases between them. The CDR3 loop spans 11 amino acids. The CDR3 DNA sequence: TGCAGTGCCCCTAGCGACCAGGAGCAGTACTTC. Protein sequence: CSAPSDQEQYF.

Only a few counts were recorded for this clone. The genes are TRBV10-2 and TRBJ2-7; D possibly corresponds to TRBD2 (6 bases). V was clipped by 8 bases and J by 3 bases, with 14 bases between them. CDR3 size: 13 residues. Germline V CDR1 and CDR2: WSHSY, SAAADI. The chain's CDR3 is CASDPGLGYEQYF. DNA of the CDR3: TGCGCCAGCGACCCGGGACTCGGCTACGAGCAGTACTTC.

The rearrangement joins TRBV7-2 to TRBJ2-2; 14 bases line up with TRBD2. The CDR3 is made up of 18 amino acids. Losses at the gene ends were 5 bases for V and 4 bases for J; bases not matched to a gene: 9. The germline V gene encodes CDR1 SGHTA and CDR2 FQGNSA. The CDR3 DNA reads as TGTGCCAGCAGCCATGGACTAGCGGGAGGACCCTCCACCGGGGAGCTGTTTTTT. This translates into CASSHGLAGGPSTGELFF.